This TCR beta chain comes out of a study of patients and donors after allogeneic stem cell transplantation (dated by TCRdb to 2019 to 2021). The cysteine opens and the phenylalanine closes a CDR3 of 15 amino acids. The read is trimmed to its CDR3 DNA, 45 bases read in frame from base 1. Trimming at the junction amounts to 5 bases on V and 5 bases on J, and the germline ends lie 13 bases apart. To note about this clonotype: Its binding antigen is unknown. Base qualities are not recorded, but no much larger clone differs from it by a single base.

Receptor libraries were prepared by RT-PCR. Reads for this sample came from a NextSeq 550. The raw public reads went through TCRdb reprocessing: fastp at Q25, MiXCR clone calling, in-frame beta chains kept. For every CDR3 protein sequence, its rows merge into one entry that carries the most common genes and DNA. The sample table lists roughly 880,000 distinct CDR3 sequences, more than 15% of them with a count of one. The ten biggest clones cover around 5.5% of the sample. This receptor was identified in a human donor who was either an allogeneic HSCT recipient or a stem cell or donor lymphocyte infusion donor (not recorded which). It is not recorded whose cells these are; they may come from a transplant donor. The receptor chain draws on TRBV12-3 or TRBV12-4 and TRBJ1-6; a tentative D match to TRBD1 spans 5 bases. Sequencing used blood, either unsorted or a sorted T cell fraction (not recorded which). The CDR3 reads CASSPGGRDNSPLHF. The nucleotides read TGTGCCAGCAGTCCCGGGGGGAGGGATAATTCACCCCTCCACTTT.